The 5 T cell receptor beta chains given below trace back to one sample, sequenced in a study of cytomegalovirus exposure and HLA in healthy donors. Libraries were prepared by immunoSEQ multiplex PCR; TCRdb keeps only in-frame clonotypes and omits some of them. The profile covers around 60,000 clones, with about 95% appearing a single time and approximately 5% taken by the ten largest. Sequencing input: PBMCs. These receptors all come from a young woman in good health and CMV-seropositive.

A single count supports this clone. This chain connects TRBV6-5 to TRBJ2-5, with a weak D call TRBD2 (5 bases). CDR3 length: 13 amino acids. The V gene's germline CDR1 is MNHEY and CDR2 SVGAGI. V lost 2 bases to trimming and J lost 4 bases, with 8 bases between them. CDR3 DNA: TGTGCCAGCAGTTACATGGAGGCAGAGACCCAGTACTTC. It is translated as CASSYMEAETQYF.

The chain combines TRBV30 with TRBJ2-3; 10 nucleotides agree with TRBD2. V lost 4 bases to trimming and J lost 4 bases; unmatched junction nucleotides: 2. Germline CDR1 GTSNPN, CDR2 SVGIG (reference sequence). The CDR3 consists of 13 residues. DNA for the CDR3: TGTGCCTGGACCCTAGCGGGAGCAGATACGCAGTATTTT. Protein sequence: CAWTLAGADTQYF.

The rearrangement links TRBV5-1 to TRBJ2-7, with D possibly TRBD2 on 5 matching bases. The ends were cut back, 0 bases at V and 2 bases at J, with 12 bases in the middle. This CDR3 is 15 amino acids long. Germline CDR1 is SGHRS and CDR2 is YFSETQ. CDR3 DNA: TGCGCCAGCAGCTTGGAGGCTAGCCGGGCCTACGAGCAGTACTTC. It specifies CASSLEASRAYEQYF.

This clone was detected only a few times. The chain has TRBV6-4 and TRBJ2-3; TRBD2 is a possible D gene (6 bases). This CDR3 is 15 amino acids long. Germline CDR1 is MRHNA and CDR2 is SNTAGT. The germline V and J ends were trimmed by 8 bases and 1 base, with 16 bases remaining between them. For the CDR3, the DNA is TGTGCCAGCTCCCCGGGAGTTGGAGGCACAGATACGCAGTATTTT. Encoded protein: CASSPGVGGTDTQYF.

Here the CDR3 DNA reads TGTGCCAGCAGCCCTGTTGGGGGCACCTACGAGCAGTACTTC. It is translated as CASSPVGGTYEQYF. This chain uses TRBV7-2 with TRBJ2-7; possibly TRBD1 for D (6 bases). V was clipped by 5 bases and J by 2 bases, with 13 bases between them. Germline CDR1 is SGHTA and CDR2 is FQGNSA. The CDR3 totals 14 residues.